This TCR beta chain was identified in a study of blood T cell repertoires in COVID-19. TCRdb keeps only in-frame clones here, not all; method: immunoSEQ multiplex PCR. Here the sample spans some 87,000 clones, almost 95% being singletons. The length of the CDR3 is 18 residues. The ends lost 5 bases at V and 4 bases at J; junction bases unmatched: 13. Per germline, CDR1 LGHDT and CDR2 YNNKEL (reference sequence). This receptor was identified in a woman in her sixties with active COVID-19. The sample was peripheral blood. The rearrangement joins TRBV3-1 (or the pseudogene TRBV3-2) to TRBJ2-2; TRBD1 aligns across 10 bases. The CDR3: CASSYRDRGTIGTGELFF. Written as DNA, the CDR3 is TGTGCCAGCAGCTACCGGGACAGGGGTACGATCGGCACCGGGGAGCTGTTTTTT.